The 23 T cell receptor beta chains listed next were all sequenced from one sample in a study of shared clonotypes between healthy human individuals (dated by TCRdb to 2020 to 2022). Library preparation employed the immunoSEQ multiplex PCR assay. TCRdb obtained this table from immuneACCESS and retained in-frame rearrangements with V and J assigned. These tables miss some clones; where compared with another copy, unresolved V genes account for less than half of the shortfall, and the remainder is unexplained. This sample is represented by about 680,000 clones; about 91% of them were singletons. Jointly, the top ten make up approximately 25% of the sample. CD8 naive samples were obtained by positive selection for CCR7 among CD45RO-negative cells, yielding a CD45RA+CCR7+ population from which TemRA cells were excluded. Input material: naive CD8+ T cells sorted from blood. This specimen's cell subset or site label, per the study, means: CD45RA+CCR7+. These receptors were taken from a man aged 25 to 45 in good health.

This clone appeared once. The chain has TRBV2 and TRBJ2-7; TRBD1 aligns across 9 bases. CDR1 SNHLY and CDR2 FYNNEI come from the germline V gene. CDR3 length: 15 amino acids. Trimming at V came to 4 bases and at J to 1 base, leaving 5 bases not matched to a gene. CDR3 loop: CASSGFGTGSYEQYF. As DNA, the CDR3 is TGTGCCAGCAGTGGATTCGGGACAGGGTCCTACGAGCAGTACTTC.

The CDR3 protein is CASSALRQGSNEKLFF. The CDR3 DNA reads as TGTGCCAGCAGCGCCCTACGACAGGGGTCTAATGAAAAACTGTTTTTT. The V gene is TRBV5-8, the J gene TRBJ1-4; 8 bases map to TRBD1. The CDR3 has 16 amino acids. Germline CDR1 reads SGHTS; CDR2 reads YDEGEE. The J segment lost 3 bases and the V segment lost 4 bases, leaving 8 bases of the junction unmatched.

J is TRBJ2-1 and V is TRBV14; possible D gene TRBD2, 6 bases. CDR1 and CDR2 from the germline V gene are SGHDN and FVKESK. The CDR3 totals 17 residues. V was trimmed by 1 base and J by 7 bases, leaving 20 bases between them. CDR3 DNA sequence: TGTGCCAGCAGCCAAGGGCGCGGGACCCCTTGGTATAATGAGCAGTTCTTC. Residues: CASSQGRGTPWYNEQFF. The full variable domain, its missing parts supplied by reference TRBV14 and TRBJ2-1, is EAGVTQFPSHSVIEKGQTVTLRCDPISGHDNLYWYRRVMGKEIKFLLHFVKESKQDESGMPNNRFLAERTGGTYSTLKVQPAELEDSGVYFCASSQGRGTPWYNEQFFGPGTRLTVL.

The J gene is TRBJ2-7, the V gene TRBV28; the D gene is possibly TRBD1 (5 bases). The CDR3 has 15 amino acids. V lost 5 bases and J lost 1, with 15 bases in between. Germline V lookup: CDR1 MDHEN, CDR2 SYDVKM. The DNA of the CDR3 is TGTGCCAGCAGTCCCCCAGTGACAGAGTCCTACGAGCAGTACTTC. Translation gives CASSPPVTESYEQYF.

The genes are TRBV14 and TRBJ2-1, with D perhaps matching TRBD1 (6 bases). The V gene's germline CDR1 is SGHDN and CDR2 FVKESK. V was trimmed by 1 base and J by 4 bases, leaving 8 bases between them. This CDR3 is 14 amino acids long. The CDR3 DNA is TGTGCCAGCAGCCAAGGGACAGCATACAATGAGCAGTTCTTC. It is translated as CASSQGTAYNEQFF.

This chain connects TRBV4-1 to TRBJ2-7; tentatively, D is TRBD2 (5 bases). Germline V gene lookup returns CDR1 MGHRA and CDR2 YSYEKL. The CDR3 covers 15 residues. V lost 5 bases and J lost 4, with 18 bases in between. CDR3 nucleotide sequence: TGCGCCAGCAGCGAGACTATTTCTCTGGGATACGAGCAGTACTTC. This codes for CASSETISLGYEQYF.

The chain employs TRBV7-9 and TRBJ2-1, with TRBD2 identical over 7 bases. Per the germline V gene, CDR1 is SEHNR and CDR2 is FQNEAQ (reference sequence). V trimming: 4 bases; J trimming: 5 bases; junction bases outside the gene matches: 20. The CDR3 has 19 amino acids. This CDR3 is CASSSLITAGRLGNNEQFF. For the CDR3, the DNA is TGTGCCAGCAGCTCCCTCATCACAGCGGGGAGGCTCGGGAACAATGAGCAGTTCTTC.

The V gene is TRBV29-1, the J gene TRBJ2-3, with a possible D match to TRBD2 (6 bases). Per the germline V gene, CDR1 is SQVTM and CDR2 is ANQGSEA. This CDR3 is 14 amino acids long. V was shortened by 3 bases and J by 0 bases, with 10 bases between the two germline ends. The CDR3 bases are TGCAGCGTTGATGTAGCGGATAGCACAGATACGCAGTATTTT. Translation gives CSVDVADSTDTQYF.

The chain employs TRBV30 and TRBJ2-1; no clear D gene. The CDR3 covers 13 residues. In germline, CDR1 is GTSNPN, CDR2 SVGIG (reference sequence). V gave up 2 bases and J gave up 7 bases, with 12 bases separating them. CDR3: CAWSLGNMNEQFF. Here the CDR3 DNA reads TGTGCCTGGAGTCTAGGTAATATGAATGAGCAGTTCTTC.

This rearrangement joins TRBV11-2 to TRBJ2-5, with D maybe TRBD2 (7 bases). Between the trimmed V and J ends, which lost 7 bases and 5 bases, there was a span of 20 bases. Germline V gene data show CDR1 as SGHAT and CDR2 as FQNNGV. This CDR3 has 15 residues. The CDR3 DNA sequence: TGTGCCAGCACCGATTTAGGGGGGGGTGGTGAGACCCAGTACTTC. Translated, it gives CASTDLGGGGETQYF.

V gene TRBV30 combines with J gene TRBJ2-1; 9 bases are shared with TRBD2. With V trimmed by 3 bases and J by 8 bases, 8 bases remained unmatched. In germline, CDR1 is GTSNPN, CDR2 SVGIG (reference sequence). The CDR3 covers 14 residues. The CDR3 nucleotides read TGTGCCTGGAGAATTAGCGGGAGTTCGGATGAGCAGTTCTTC. Its translation: CAWRISGSSDEQFF. The full variable domain, rest sourced from reference TRBV30 and TRBJ2-1, is SQTIHQWPATLVQPVGSPLSLECTVEGTSNPNLYWYRQAAGRGLQLLFYSVGIGQISSEVPQNLSASRPQDRQFILSSKKLLLSDSGFYLCAWRISGSSDEQFFGPGTRLTVL.

The rearrangement links TRBV4-1 to TRBJ2-1; possibly TRBD1 for D (6 bases). Germline V gene data show CDR1 as MGHRA and CDR2 as YSYEKL. CDR3 length: 14 residues. V lost 3 bases and J lost 5, with 11 bases in between. This CDR3 reads CASSHRQDDNEQFF. The CDR3 nucleotides read TGCGCCAGCAGCCACCGACAGGACGACAATGAGCAGTTCTTC.

The chain has TRBV5-1 and TRBJ1-4; the D gene is possibly TRBD1 (6 bases). The germline gives CDR1 SGHRS, CDR2 YFSETQ. This CDR3 is 13 amino acids long. V was cut by 7 bases and J by 8 bases, with 15 bases left in between. For the CDR3, the DNA is TGCGCCAGCGCCCTCCGAGGGGGGGAAAAACTGTTTTTT. Protein sequence: CASALRGGEKLFF.

The chain is built from TRBV6-4 and TRBJ2-1; 7 bases are shared with TRBD2. The germline CDR1 and CDR2 sequences are MRHNA and SNTAGT. V was clipped by 6 bases and J by 2 bases; unmatched bases: 10. The CDR3 totals 16 residues. This CDR3 is CASSLLSSGAYNEQFF. The DNA for the CDR3 is TGTGCCAGCAGCCTTCTCTCTAGCGGAGCCTACAATGAGCAGTTCTTC.

The V and J genes are TRBV27 and TRBJ1-5; D is unresolved. V gave up 4 bases and J gave up 7 bases, with 14 bases separating them. CDR3 length: 14 amino acids. Germline V gene sequence: CDR1 MNHEY, CDR2 SMNVEV (reference sequence). CDR3 in DNA: TGTGCCAGCAGTTCTCTGTGGCGAGGACAGCCCCAGCATTTT. It encodes CASSSLWRGQPQHF.

CDR3: CASSVWPDSYEQYF. The CDR3 bases are TGTGCCAGCAGCGTATGGCCGGACTCCTACGAGCAGTACTTC. J is TRBJ2-7 and V is TRBV9; D gene unclear. Trimming stripped 1 base from V and 0 bases from J, with 8 bases between. Germline values: CDR1 SGDLS, CDR2 YYNGEE. The CDR3 runs 14 residues.

V usage is TRBV7-9 and J usage is TRBJ2-7, with D possibly TRBD2 on 5 matching bases. The germline V gene encodes CDR1 SEHNR and CDR2 FQNEAQ (reference sequence). The V end lost 5 bases, the J end lost 0 bases, and 17 bases lay between the germline ends. The CDR3 totals 16 residues. CDR3 residues: CASSPFGGGSSYEQYF. CDR3 DNA sequence: TGTGCCAGCAGCCCTTTTGGTGGCGGGTCCTCCTACGAGCAGTACTTC.

On this clone: This sample includes further DNA sequences coding for the same CDR3. V and J are TRBV9 and TRBJ2-1; 9 bases map to TRBD2. The junction had 3 bases not matched to a gene; V was cut back by 0 bases and J by 5 bases. The length of the CDR3 is 15 residues. Looked up from germline, CDR1 is SGDLS and CDR2 is YYNGEE. The CDR3 loop reads CASSVGGGRDNEQFF. The CDR3 nucleotides are TGTGCCAGCAGCGTAGGAGGCGGGAGGGACAATGAGCAGTTCTTC. Supplemented by reference TRBV9 and TRBJ2-1, the full variable domain reads DSGVTQTPKHLITATGQRVTLRCSPRSGDLSVYWYQQSLDQGLQFLIQYYNGEERAKGNILERFSAQQFPDLHSELNLSSLELGDSALYFCASSVGGGRDNEQFFGPGTRLTVL.

V gene TRBV2 combines with J gene TRBJ2-7; no reliable D call. Trimming stripped 2 bases from V and 11 bases from J, with 10 bases between. CDR1 and CDR2 (germline): SNHLY, FYNNEI. This CDR3 comprises 11 residues. The CDR3 bases are TGTGCCAGCAGTGAAAGACTGAGGAAGTACTTC. It encodes CASSERLRKYF.

V and J are TRBV6-6 and TRBJ1-2; possibly TRBD1 for D (6 bases). CDR3 length: 16 residues. Germline CDR1 reads MNHNY; CDR2 reads SVGAGI (reference sequence). Trimming took off 3 bases at V and 4 bases at J, with 18 bases between the two ends. This chain's CDR3 is CASSYGGPFLFYGYTF. DNA for the CDR3: TGTGCCAGCAGTTATGGGGGCCCTTTTCTTTTCTATGGCTACACCTTC.

This sequence joins TRBV28 and TRBJ1-1; a possible D gene is TRBD1 (6 bases). The CDR3 has 13 amino acids. CDR1 is MDHEN, CDR2 SYDVKM, per germline. Trimming took off 7 bases at V and 4 bases at J, with 13 bases between the two ends. CDR3 protein: CASIRLGGTEAFF. CDR3 sequence (DNA): TGTGCCAGCATCCGACTAGGGGGCACTGAAGCTTTCTTT.

This chain uses TRBV7-9 with TRBJ2-3, with D possibly matching TRBD2 (5 bases). The V gene's germline CDR1 is SEHNR and CDR2 FQNEAQ (reference sequence). The CDR3 totals 17 residues. V was shortened by 7 bases and J by 0 bases, with 20 bases between the two germline ends. The CDR3, as DNA: TGTGCCAGCACCTTTCTCGAGGGAATGTCAAGCACAGATACGCAGTATTTT. The encoded protein is CASTFLEGMSSTDTQYF.

This sequence joins TRBV14 and TRBJ1-1; possibly TRBD1 for D (6 bases). Per germline, CDR1 SGHDN and CDR2 FVKESK. V was shortened by 0 bases and J by 0 bases, with 11 bases between the two germline ends. The CDR3 runs 16 residues. CDR3 protein: CASSQDSGHLNTEAFF. CDR3 nucleotides: TGTGCCAGCAGCCAAGATTCGGGACATCTGAACACTGAAGCTTTCTTT. The full variable domain, rest sourced from reference TRBV14 and TRBJ1-1, is EAGVTQFPSHSVIEKGQTVTLRCDPISGHDNLYWYRRVMGKEIKFLLHFVKESKQDESGMPNNRFLAERTGGTYSTLKVQPAELEDSGVYFCASSQDSGHLNTEAFFGQGTRLTVV.